The rows below give T cell receptor beta chains drawn from one sample of a study of beta chain features in type 1 diabetes. Sequencing used immunoSEQ multiplex PCR; TCRdb keeps in-frame clones, though not all of them. The data hold approximately 40,000 clones, with roughly 50% observed a single time. The sample consisted of stem cell memory CD4+ T cells from blood. These receptors were obtained from a woman aged 30 to 39 in good health. Each CDR3 is given with its conserved first and last residue. The D gene is left open where the match is weak. The size of a clone is reported for some rows only, either as once, few or many, or as a class for expanded clones.

DNA	CDR3	V	size	D	J
TGTGCCAGCAGTTTATCTCGGGGTCGCCCCCCGGGCTACACCTTC	CASSLSRGRPPGYTF	TRBV28	-	-	TRBJ1-2
TGTGCCAGCAGCTTAGGACAAACAACTAATGAAAAACTGTTTTTT	CASSLGQTTNEKLFF	TRBV11-2	-	-	TRBJ1-4
TGTGTCAGCAGTTATAGCGGGGTGCCCCCCTACGAGCAGTACTTC	CVSSYSGVPPYEQYF	TRBV6-5	-	TRBD2	TRBJ2-7
TGTGCCAGCAGCCTACAGGGATTTGACACAGATACGCAGTATTTT	CASSLQGFDTDTQYF	TRBV7-3	few	-	TRBJ2-3
TGTGCCAGCAGCCAGTTGGGGACCGGGACACGAAGCACAGATACGCAGTATTTT	CASSQLGTGTRSTDTQYF	TRBV28	-	-	TRBJ2-3
TGTGCCAGCAGTTGGGGGACTGACTATGGCTACACCTTC	CASSWGTDYGYTF	TRBV28	-	-	TRBJ1-2
TGTGCCACCAGCAGAGATGTCGGCTACAATGAGCAGTTCTTC	CATSRDVGYNEQFF	TRBV15	-	-	TRBJ2-1
TGCAGCGTTCCGCGGGCGGGACTCTCGGAGCAGTTCTTC	CSVPRAGLSEQFF	TRBV29-1	few	-	TRBJ2-1
TGTGCCAGCAATATCAGGGAGGGCCAGCCCCAGCATTTT	CASNIREGQPQHF	TRBV2	once	-	TRBJ1-5
TGTGCCAGCAGTTTCGGGTCCTGGCGCGAGCAGTACTTC	CASSFGSWREQYF	TRBV28	once	-	TRBJ2-7
TGTGCCAGCAGCTTTCTCGAGCGGGCTCCCTACGAGCAGTACTTC	CASSFLERAPYEQYF	TRBV7-9	-	-	TRBJ2-7
TGTGCCAGCAGCCAAGAGACAAGGGGTTCCGTCTACAATGAGCAGTTCTTC	CASSQETRGSVYNEQFF	TRBV4-2	few	-	TRBJ2-1
TGTGCCAGCAGCCCCGACACCGACGAAGCTTTCTTT	CASSPDTDEAFF	TRBV4-2	-	-	TRBJ1-1
TGTGCCAGCAGCTTAGCTGGGACAGGGGGAAATTCACCCCTCCACTTT	CASSLAGTGGNSPLHF	TRBV7-8	-	TRBD1	TRBJ1-6
TGTGCCAGCAGCGATACAGAACCTGCGAGCGCTTTCTTT	CASSDTEPASAFF	TRBV7-9	-	-	TRBJ1-1
TGTGCCATCAGTGGGGGACAGGAGATGACCCAGTACTTC	CAISGGQEMTQYF	TRBV10-3	-	TRBD1	TRBJ2-5
TGTGCCAGCAGGAGCAGGGGGGTGGGCACAGATACGCAGTATTTT	CASRSRGVGTDTQYF	TRBV6-1	-	-	TRBJ2-3
TGCGCCAGCAGCTTGGGGGCGGGAGTCTACGAGCAGTACTTC	CASSLGAGVYEQYF	TRBV5-1	-	TRBD2	TRBJ2-7
TGTGCCAGCAGTTATCGGGAGAACACCGGGGAGCTGTTTTTT	CASSYRENTGELFF	TRBV6-6	-	-	TRBJ2-2
TGTGCCAGTAGTATAGATCGGCAAGAGACCCAGTACTTC	CASSIDRQETQYF	TRBV19	few	-	TRBJ2-5
TGCGCCAGCAGCCGGCCGGGACAGGGGAAAGGCTACACCTTC	CASSRPGQGKGYTF	TRBV4-3	-	TRBD1	TRBJ1-2
TGCGCCAGCGGGACAGGGGGCGCTGAGACTGAAGCTTTCTTT	CASGTGGAETEAFF	TRBV5-1	-	TRBD1	TRBJ1-1
TGTGCCAGCAGGGAATTCGGACAGGCCACCTACGAGCAGTACTTC	CASREFGQATYEQYF	TRBV2	few	TRBD1	TRBJ2-7
TGTGCCAGCAGCCAAGGGAGCGGGCGTCGGGTTGAGCAGTTCTTC	CASSQGSGRRVEQFF	TRBV7-9	-	-	TRBJ2-1
TGTGCCAGCAGTCCCGGACTAGCGGGAGGTCGGGAGACCCAGTACTTC	CASSPGLAGGRETQYF	TRBV28	few	TRBD2	TRBJ2-5
TGTGCCAGCAGGAGGGACAGTCTCTCTGGGGCCAACGTCCTGACTTTC	CASRRDSLSGANVLTF	TRBV25-1	-	TRBD1	TRBJ2-6
TGTGCCAGCCAGGGGACAGGGTTAGATGTTAATGAGCAGTTCTTC	CASQGTGLDVNEQFF	TRBV28	-	TRBD1	TRBJ2-1
TGTGCCAGCAGCCAGAGTGGGACTAACAACGGGGAGCTGTTTTTT	CASSQSGTNNGELFF	TRBV7-2	-	TRBD2	TRBJ2-2
TGTGCCTGGAGTGGGAACAGGGGTGGCACTGAAGCTTTCTTT	CAWSGNRGGTEAFF	TRBV30	-	TRBD1	TRBJ1-1
TGTGCCAGTAGTATGGCCAGCGCAGACACCGGGGAGCTGTTTTTT	CASSMASADTGELFF	TRBV19	-	-	TRBJ2-2
TGTGCCAGCAGTGAGAGTTTCTATAGCAATCAGCCCCAGCATTTT	CASSESFYSNQPQHF	TRBV2	-	-	TRBJ1-5
TGTGCCAGCAGCCATACTAACACTGAAGCTTTCTTT	CASSHTNTEAFF	TRBV7-9	-	-	TRBJ1-1
TGTGCCACGGCGAGCGGGAGCTTAGATACGCAGTATTTT	CATASGSLDTQYF	TRBV10-3	-	TRBD2	TRBJ2-3